A single T cell receptor beta chain is shown here with its context. The repertoire was sequenced with immunoSEQ multiplex PCR; TCRdb's copy has only in-frame clones and lacks some. The table has approximately 100,000 clones, over 80% seen once. These data are taken from a study of blood T cell repertoires in COVID-19. About the research overall: There were acute and convalescent COVID-19 samples, and they came from the United States, Italy and Spain. Sample material is recorded as cDNA or gDNA derived from T cells, B-cell-depleted T cells, or PBMCs.

Sequenced input: peripheral blood. The receptor's source is a man over 45 with acute or convalescent COVID-19.

The CDR3 region is CATSSPELTGELFF. CDR3 bases: TGTGCCACCAGCAGTCCGGAGCTCACCGGGGAGCTGTTTTTT. V is TRBV15 and J is TRBJ2-2, with D hard to call. The V gene's germline CDR1 is LNHNV and CDR2 YYDKDF (reference sequence). V was trimmed by 3 bases and J by 4 bases, leaving 9 bases between them. The CDR3 totals 14 residues.